The rows below give T cell receptor beta chains drawn from one sample of a study of blood T cell repertoires in COVID-19. Clones were sequenced by immunoSEQ multiplex PCR, and TCRdb holds only the in-frame ones, with some missing. Among 250,000 to 400,000 clones listed, roughly 90% were seen once. The sample comprised peripheral blood. Receptors originate from a woman between 25 and 40 years old with COVID-19, enrolled during active disease. Both conserved end residues are part of each CDR3. D genes are given only for firm matches. Clone size is given for some rows only: seen once, a few or many times, or a class if the clone is expanded.

v_call	j_call	d_call	clone_size	cdr3_nt	cdr3_aa
TRBV4-2	TRBJ1-5	-	-	TGTGCCAGCAGCCAAGCCGGTGGTGATAGCAATCAGCCCCAGCATTTT	CASSQAGGDSNQPQHF
TRBV7-2	TRBJ2-7	TRBD2	-	TGTGCCAGCAGCTTCGGACTAGCGGGAGGTTACGAGCAGTACTTC	CASSFGLAGGYEQYF
TRBV5-1	TRBJ1-2	TRBD1	-	TGCGCCAGCAGCTCTTCCCACGACAGGGGTTATGGCTACACCTTC	CASSSSHDRGYGYTF
TRBV19	TRBJ2-1	TRBD1	once	TGTGCCAGTAGTACAAACCAGGGGGTTTTTTTCAATGAGCAGTTCTTC	CASSTNQGVFFNEQFF
TRBV5-1	TRBJ1-2	-	-	TGCGCCAGCAGCCATACCGGCAGGAGAGGAGGGTATGGCTACACCTTC	CASSHTGRRGGYGYTF
TRBV11-3	TRBJ2-2	-	-	TGTGCCAGCAGCTTGGGGGGTGGAAACACCGGGGAGCTGTTTTTT	CASSLGGGNTGELFF
TRBV5-1	TRBJ2-7	-	-	TGCGCCAGCAGCGAAGGAGAACAGGGTTACGAGCAGTACTTC	CASSEGEQGYEQYF
TRBV7-3	TRBJ2-1	TRBD2	-	TGTGCCAGCAGCCCACAAGCGGGGTCCTACAATGAGCAGTTCTTC	CASSPQAGSYNEQFF
TRBV5-6	TRBJ1-4	-	-	TGTGCCAGCAGCTTGGCCGCAACTAATGAAAAACTGTTTTTT	CASSLAATNEKLFF
TRBV5-5	TRBJ2-6	TRBD2	once	TGTGCCAGCAGCGGAAGCGGGGGCTCTGGGGCCAACGTCCTGACTTTC	CASSGSGGSGANVLTF
TRBV5-4	TRBJ2-5	TRBD1	once	TGTGCCAGCAGCTTCCGGGACAGGGGTCAAGAGACCCAGTACTTC	CASSFRDRGQETQYF
TRBV30	TRBJ2-1	TRBD2	-	TGTGCCTGGAGCCGAGGGACTAGCGGGAGGGCGTCTGAGCAGTTCTTC	CAWSRGTSGRASEQFF
TRBV24-1	TRBJ1-5	-	-	TGTGCCACCAGTGATCCTAATCAGCCCCAGCATTTT	CATSDPNQPQHF
TRBV10-2	TRBJ1-1	TRBD1	-	TGCGCCAGCAGTGATCGGCAGGGGGGCCTGAACACTGAAGCTTTCTTT	CASSDRQGGLNTEAFF
TRBV10-3	TRBJ1-2	TRBD1	-	TGTGCCATCAGTACAGGGGCGGATGGGTATGGCTACACCTTC	CAISTGADGYGYTF
TRBV28	TRBJ1-2	TRBD1	-	TGTGCCAGCAGTTGGACAGGGCGGGGCTACACCTTC	CASSWTGRGYTF
TRBV7-3	TRBJ2-7	TRBD1	-	TGTGCCAGCAGCCCACAGGGACAGGTCCTCTCCTACGAGCAGTACTTC	CASSPQGQVLSYEQYF